The next 31 T cell receptor beta chains were all read from a single sample in a study of blood T cell repertoires in COVID-19. Profiling relied on immunoSEQ multiplex PCR, and the TCRdb table lists in-frame clones only, not all of them. The table includes about 150,000 clones, roughly 89% detected once. The sample consisted of PBMCs or T cells enriched from blood (not recorded which). The receptors originated from a woman in her forties or fifties who had been exposed to COVID-19.

Many counts were recorded for this clone. The rearrangement uses TRBV9 and TRBJ2-1; 10 bases align to TRBD2. J lost 3 bases, V lost 3 bases, and 6 bases had no gene match. This CDR3 has 16 amino acids. Germline loops: CDR1 SGDLS, CDR2 YYNGEE. The CDR3 loop reads CASSGESGRDYNEQFF. CDR3 nucleotide sequence: TGTGCCAGCAGCGGCGAAAGCGGGAGGGACTACAATGAGCAGTTCTTC.

The chain joins TRBV11-2 to TRBJ1-5; a weak D match, TRBD1 (5 bases). CDR3 size: 15 residues. Germline CDR1 is SGHAT and CDR2 is FQNNGV. Trimming pared 5 bases from V and 3 bases from J, leaving 14 bases between. This chain's CDR3 is CASSPEPGPNQPQHF. The CDR3 region has the DNA TGTGCCAGCAGCCCCGAGCCAGGGCCCAATCAGCCCCAGCATTTT.

This clone was counted a single time. The chain combines TRBV29-1 with TRBJ2-1; perhaps TRBD2 as D (6 bases). Germline V gives CDR1 SQVTM, CDR2 ANQGSEA. The V end was cut by 1 base, the J end by 6 bases, with 16 bases between. This CDR3 has 15 residues. This CDR3 reads CSVEGGLSGFNEQFF. CDR3 in DNA: TGCAGCGTTGAAGGGGGACTTTCCGGATTCAATGAGCAGTTCTTC.

This rearrangement joins TRBV10-2 to TRBJ1-1; weak D call: TRBD1 (5 bases). The CDR3 spans 14 residues. V shed 6 bases and J shed 4 bases, with 15 bases lying between them. Germline V gene data show CDR1 as WSHSY and CDR2 as SAAADI. This CDR3 is CASRDPPGGTEAFF. The DNA of the CDR3 is TGCGCCAGCAGGGACCCGCCGGGGGGCACTGAAGCTTTCTTT.

The rearrangement links TRBV30 to TRBJ2-7, with a weak D call TRBD1 (7 bases). The germline gives CDR1 GTSNPN, CDR2 SVGIG (reference sequence). The CDR3 runs 13 residues. The V end was cut by 5 bases, the J end by 3 bases, with 14 bases between. The CDR3 DNA sequence: TGTGCCTGGTCGGGGGACAGAGGCTACGAGCAGTACTTC. This translates into CAWSGDRGYEQYF.

The chain joins TRBV6-5 to TRBJ1-3, with TRBD1 matching over 9 bases. The V segment lost 6 bases and the J segment 4 bases; nucleotides outside the gene matches: 7. Germline V lookup: CDR1 MNHEY, CDR2 SVGAGI. The CDR3 contains 15 residues. This CDR3 reads CASSPTGTGGNTIYF. The CDR3 DNA reads as TGTGCCAGCAGCCCAACCGGGACAGGGGGAAACACCATATATTTT.

The V gene is TRBV3-1 (or the pseudogene TRBV3-2), the J gene TRBJ1-2; 7 nucleotides match TRBD1. Germline V gene data show CDR1 as LGHDT and CDR2 as YNNKEL (reference sequence). After removal of 7 bases from V and 4 bases from J, the junction contained 12 bases not matched to a gene. CDR3 length equals 15 residues. DNA of the CDR3: TGTGCCAGCACCCGACAGGGTGACACTCTCTATGGCTACACCTTC. It specifies CASTRQGDTLYGYTF.

V usage is TRBV29-1 and J usage is TRBJ2-7; 8 bases match TRBD1. V gave up 7 bases and J gave up 2 bases; unmatched junction bases: 10. CDR3 size: 14 residues. The V gene's germline CDR1 is SQVTM and CDR2 ANQGSEA. CDR3 region: CSASLRTGTYEQYF. CDR3 nucleotides: TGCAGCGCGAGCCTGAGGACAGGGACCTACGAGCAGTACTTC.

The V and J genes are TRBV7-2 and TRBJ2-5, with 11 bases lining up with TRBD2. Per germline, CDR1 SGHTA and CDR2 FQGNSA. This CDR3 comprises 16 residues. Trimming cost V 5 bases and J 3 bases; bases outside gene matches: 8. The CDR3 DNA sequence: TGTGCCAGCAGCCCAGGACTAGCGGGTGGGAAAGAGACCCAGTACTTC. Translated, it gives CASSPGLAGGKETQYF.

The rearrangement links TRBV7-8 to TRBJ2-2; weak D call: TRBD2 (5 bases). Per germline, CDR1 SGHVS and CDR2 FQNEAQ. The CDR3 is 15 amino acids. V was cut by 3 bases and J by 3 bases, with 11 bases left in between. This CDR3 reads CASSFWRVYTGELFF. The CDR3 nucleotides are TGTGCCAGCAGCTTCTGGCGGGTCTACACCGGGGAGCTGTTTTTT.

This rearrangement joins TRBV7-2 to TRBJ2-7; 10 nucleotides match TRBD1. Germline V gene data show CDR1 as SGHTA and CDR2 as FQGNSA. The CDR3 sequence is 15 residues long. Trimming took 5 bases from V and 1 from J; bases not matched to a gene: 5. The CDR3 here is CASSGRDRGSYEQYF. DNA for the CDR3: TGTGCCAGCAGCGGTCGGGACAGGGGTTCCTACGAGCAGTACTTC.

V and J are TRBV7-2 and TRBJ2-5; D gene uncertain. The CDR3 is 12 amino acids. In germline, CDR1 is SGHTA, CDR2 FQGNSA. V was pared by 4 bases and J by 5 bases, with 8 bases between. The CDR3 spells CASSYRRETQYF. The CDR3 DNA reads TGTGCCAGCAGCTATCGGCGGGAGACCCAGTACTTC.

The J gene is TRBJ1-3, the V gene TRBV12-3 or TRBV12-4; maybe TRBD1 (6 bases). CDR3 length: 13 residues. With 9 bases removed from V and 0 bases from J, the gap between germline ends came to 9 bases. CDR3 nucleotides: TGTGCCAGTGGACAGAGCTCTGGAAACACCATATATTTT. Its translation is CASGQSSGNTIYF.

This rearrangement joins TRBV3-1 (or the pseudogene TRBV3-2) to TRBJ2-3; 10 bases are shared with TRBD2. The length of the CDR3 is 18 residues. Per the germline V gene, CDR1 is LGHDT and CDR2 is YNNKEL (reference sequence). Unmatched junction bases numbered 10, after V lost 1 base and J lost 3 bases. CDR3 region: CASSQGSRAGGRTDTQYF. The CDR3 DNA sequence: TGTGCCAGCAGCCAAGGTAGTCGAGCGGGGGGGCGGACAGATACGCAGTATTTT.

The rearrangement joins TRBV6-5 to TRBJ1-1; TRBD1 might be the D (5 bases). The CDR3 covers 15 residues. Trimming pared 5 bases from V and 0 bases from J, leaving 13 bases between. Germline values: CDR1 MNHEY, CDR2 SVGAGI. The CDR3 DNA reads as TGTGCCAGCAGTCTAGGACATTCCATGAACACTGAAGCTTTCTTT. It encodes CASSLGHSMNTEAFF.

CDR3: CASNEGSSYNSPLHF. The CDR3 nucleotides are TGTGCCAGCAACGAAGGGAGCTCCTATAATTCACCCCTCCACTTT. The rearrangement uses TRBV5-6 and TRBJ1-6; D is unclear. V was cut by 6 bases and J by 0 bases, with 10 bases left in between. In germline, CDR1 is SGHDT, CDR2 YYEEEE. The CDR3 sequence is 15 residues long.

The genes are TRBV11-2 and TRBJ1-1; D is unclear. This CDR3 comprises 11 residues. V was pared by 7 bases and J by 8 bases, with 11 bases between. Per germline, CDR1 SGHAT and CDR2 FQNNGV. The CDR3 sequence: CASTPLQEAFF. The DNA for the CDR3 is TGTGCCAGCACCCCTCTCCAGGAAGCTTTCTTT.

This clone turned up a few times. The V gene is TRBV7-9, the J gene TRBJ1-4; D is unclear. Germline values: CDR1 SEHNR, CDR2 FQNEAQ (reference sequence). V lost 5 bases and J 7 bases, leaving 17 bases between the germline ends. The CDR3 runs 15 residues. The CDR3 loop is CASSRDLLGGEKLFF. In DNA, the CDR3 is TGTGCCAGCAGCCGCGACCTACTAGGTGGTGAAAAACTGTTTTTT.

The chain joins TRBV19 to TRBJ1-4, with D perhaps matching TRBD1 (6 bases). The V gene's germline CDR1 is LNHDA and CDR2 SQIVND (reference sequence). Trimming removed 8 bases at V and 1 base at J, with 8 bases between. The length of the CDR3 is 13 residues. The CDR3 protein is CASRDITNEKLFF. CDR3 in DNA: TGTGCCAGTCGGGACATAACTAATGAAAAACTGTTTTTT. Together with reference TRBV19 and TRBJ1-4, the CDR3 gives the full variable domain: DGGITQSPKYLFRKEGQNVTLSCEQNLNHDAMYWYRQDPGQGLRLIYYSQIVNDFQKGDIAEGYSVSREKKESFPLTVTSAQKNPTAFYLCASRDITNEKLFFGSGTQLSVL.

This clone was observed once. The chain joins TRBV18 to TRBJ2-3; TRBD1 matches at 7 bases. The CDR3 length is 15 residues. Germline CDR1 reads KGHSH; CDR2 reads LQKENI. Germline trimming cut 2 bases from V and 0 bases from J; bases unmatched to any gene: 2. This chain's CDR3 is CASSPGTASTDTQYF. As DNA, the CDR3 is TGTGCCAGCTCACCAGGGACAGCAAGCACAGATACGCAGTATTTT.

The V and J genes are TRBV2 and TRBJ1-2; D is possibly TRBD1 (6 bases). This CDR3 is 13 amino acids long. Between the trimmed V and J ends, which lost 5 bases and 8 bases, there was a span of 15 bases. Germline CDR1 is SNHLY and CDR2 is FYNNEI. CDR3: CASSPRQEKGYTF. Written as DNA, the CDR3 is TGTGCCAGCAGTCCTCGACAGGAAAAGGGCTACACCTTC.

The V and J genes are TRBV6-5 and TRBJ2-7; 10 bases fit TRBD2. V was pared by 7 bases and J by 2 bases, with 5 bases of the junction left unmatched. Germline-derived CDR1 and CDR2 are MNHEY and SVGAGI. This CDR3 contains 14 residues. The CDR3 loop is CASTQAGGPYEQYF. The CDR3 nucleotides read TGTGCCAGCACCCAAGCGGGAGGGCCCTACGAGCAGTACTTC.

The chain is built from TRBV19 and TRBJ1-5, with a weak D call TRBD1 (5 bases). This CDR3 is 15 amino acids long. V was cut by 6 bases and J by 2 bases, with 14 bases left in between. CDR1 and CDR2 (germline): LNHDA, SQIVND (reference sequence). CDR3 in amino acids: CASRGRGRGNQPQHF. For the CDR3, the DNA is TGTGCCAGTAGAGGGAGGGGTCGGGGCAATCAGCCCCAGCATTTT.

The genes are TRBV4-1 and TRBJ2-1, with a weak D call TRBD1 (6 bases). Germline-derived CDR1 and CDR2 are MGHRA and YSYEKL. The CDR3 is made up of 14 amino acids. The V end was cut by 4 bases, the J end by 8 bases, with 15 bases between. CDR3 residues: CASSPPQGPDEQFF. The CDR3 coding sequence is TGCGCCAGCAGCCCTCCCCAGGGGCCAGATGAGCAGTTCTTC.

This sequence joins TRBV5-6 and TRBJ2-6; TRBD1 aligns across 10 bases. CDR3 length equals 19 residues. Germline V gives CDR1 SGHDT, CDR2 YYEEEE. V shed 0 bases, J shed 6 bases, and the junction held 12 bases outside the gene matches. The CDR3 DNA reads as TGTGCCAGCAGCTTGGGGCCGGGACAGGGGACCCTTGTGGCCAACGTCCTGACTTTC. Its protein is CASSLGPGQGTLVANVLTF.

The chain employs TRBV11-3 and TRBJ2-7, with D possibly matching TRBD1 (6 bases). This CDR3 is 12 amino acids long. Trimming removed 4 bases from V and 7 bases from J, with 11 bases in between. CDR1 and CDR2 (germline): SGHNT, YENEEA. The CDR3 is CASSSSGDEQYF. The CDR3 nucleotides read TGTGCCAGCAGCTCCTCAGGGGATGAGCAGTACTTC.

This chain joins TRBV29-1 and TRBJ2-7; D may be TRBD2 (5 bases). The CDR3 spans 12 residues. V dropped 6 bases and J dropped 2 bases, with 11 bases sitting between them. Germline CDR1 is SQVTM and CDR2 is ANQGSEA. In DNA form, the CDR3 reads TGCAGCGTGGGTGACGGGACCTACGAGCAGTACTTC. Translation: CSVGDGTYEQYF.

The rearrangement joins TRBV18 to TRBJ1-2, with TRBD1 as a possible D gene (6 bases). This CDR3 region has 15 residues. CDR1 KGHSH and CDR2 LQKENI come from the germline V gene. The V end was cut by 8 bases, the J end by 6 bases, with 22 bases between. Here the CDR3 reads CASPKGGAWVDGYTF. The CDR3, as DNA: TGTGCCAGCCCCAAAGGGGGGGCTTGGGTCGATGGCTACACCTTC.

CDR3 region: CASRKLAGPSYNEQFF. DNA for the CDR3: TGTGCCAGTAGGAAACTAGCGGGCCCGTCCTACAATGAGCAGTTCTTC. The chain uses TRBV19 and TRBJ2-1; TRBD2 agrees at 9 bases. The CDR3 totals 16 residues. Trimming cost V 6 bases and J 1 base; bases outside gene matches: 7. Germline V gives CDR1 LNHDA, CDR2 SQIVND (reference sequence).

The chain combines TRBV4-2 with TRBJ2-7; 8 nucleotides match TRBD2. Trimming removed 1 base from V and 0 bases from J; junction bases left unmatched: 8. Germline CDR1 and CDR2: LGHNA and YNFKEQ. The CDR3 runs 17 residues. The CDR3 protein is CASSQGERGYSSYEQYF. The CDR3, as DNA: TGTGCCAGCAGCCAAGGCGAGCGGGGGTACAGCTCCTACGAGCAGTACTTC.

The chain is built from TRBV19 and TRBJ2-2; TRBD2 matches at 8 bases. Germline trimming cut 6 bases from V and 6 bases from J; bases unmatched to any gene: 12. Germline assignment: CDR1 LNHDA and CDR2 SQIVND (reference sequence). The CDR3 spans 16 residues. The DNA of the CDR3 is TGTGCCAGTAGCCCGGGTGGCGGGAGGAGTGCCGGGGAGCTGTTTTTT. It codes for CASSPGGGRSAGELFF.